This is a list of T cell receptor beta chains from one sample in a study of shared clonotypes between healthy human individuals. Assay: immunoSEQ multiplex PCR; the TCRdb copy retains only in-frame clones and omits some. Of nearly 750,000 clones in the sample, over 55% were seen once. The sample was memory CD4+ T cells sorted from blood. These receptors were obtained from a woman aged 30 to 39 in good health. Each CDR3 is given with its conserved first and last residue. Each record gives: D gene, J gene, clone size, V gene, CDR3 protein, CDR3 DNA. The D gene is left open where the match is weak. A row's size may be missing; if present it is once, few, many or a size class.

D: -
J: TRBJ1-2
size: -
V: TRBV30
CDR3: CAWSTGYGYTF
DNA: TGTGCCTGGAGTACGGGATATGGCTACACCTTC

D: -
J: TRBJ2-3
size: -
V: TRBV10-1
CDR3: CASSESGLSTDTQYF
DNA: TGCGCCAGCAGTGAGTCGGGACTGAGCACAGATACGCAGTATTTT

D: TRBD2
J: TRBJ2-1
size: -
V: TRBV5-1
CDR3: CASSLAKTSGSSWEQFF
DNA: TGCGCCAGCAGCTTGGCCAAGACTAGCGGGAGTTCTTGGGAGCAGTTCTTC

D: -
J: TRBJ2-1
size: once
V: TRBV7-9
CDR3: CASSLVVHNEQFF
DNA: TGTGCCAGCAGCTTAGTGGTTCACAATGAGCAGTTCTTC

D: -
J: TRBJ1-1
size: -
V: TRBV6-5
CDR3: CASSLGREMNTEAFF
DNA: TGTGCCAGCAGTTTGGGACGGGAGATGAACACTGAAGCTTTCTTT

D: -
J: TRBJ1-4
size: -
V: TRBV5-1
CDR3: CASSLVPAAGSEKLFF
DNA: TGCGCCAGCAGCTTGGTCCCCGCGGCAGGGAGTGAAAAACTGTTTTTT

D: -
J: TRBJ1-2
size: once
V: TRBV28
CDR3: CASSGQFRDYGYTF
DNA: TGTGCCAGCAGTGGACAATTCCGGGACTATGGCTACACCTTC

D: TRBD2
J: TRBJ2-3
size: -
V: TRBV9
CDR3: CAIPPGLAGEDTQYF
DNA: TGTGCCATCCCACCGGGACTAGCGGGAGAAGATACGCAGTATTTT

D: TRBD1
J: TRBJ1-6
size: -
V: TRBV5-1
CDR3: CASSSRPRDRGISPLHF
DNA: TGCGCCAGCAGCTCCCGACCCCGGGACAGGGGGATATCACCCCTCCACTTT

D: -
J: TRBJ2-7
size: -
V: TRBV28
CDR3: CAINPDNPGGEQYF
DNA: TGTGCCATCAACCCGGACAACCCCGGCGGCGAGCAGTACTTC

D: -
J: TRBJ2-3
size: -
V: TRBV28
CDR3: CASSFWDTDTQYF
DNA: TGTGCCAGCAGTTTTTGGGACACAGATACGCAGTATTTT

D: -
J: TRBJ1-1
size: -
V: TRBV29-1
CDR3: CSVDSRGKAFF
DNA: TGCAGCGTTGATAGTCGGGGTAAAGCTTTCTTT

D: -
J: TRBJ2-5
size: -
V: TRBV5-1
CDR3: CASSSVETQYF
DNA: TGCGCCAGCAGCTCTGTAGAGACCCAGTACTTC

D: -
J: TRBJ2-7
size: -
V: TRBV20-1
CDR3: CSATNYLEQYF
DNA: TGCAGTGCTACCAATTATCTTGAGCAGTACTTC

D: -
J: TRBJ2-7
size: -
V: TRBV7-9
CDR3: CASSLGGVRPEQYF
DNA: TGTGCCAGCAGCTTAGGGGGGGTTCGCCCCGAGCAGTACTTC

D: TRBD1
J: TRBJ1-1
size: -
V: TRBV2
CDR3: CANMGPDRVTEAFF
DNA: TGTGCCAACATGGGACCGGACAGGGTTACTGAAGCTTTCTTT

D: TRBD2
J: TRBJ2-7
size: -
V: TRBV18
CDR3: CASSARLAGGSYEQYF
DNA: TGTGCCAGCTCAGCACGACTAGCGGGAGGTAGCTACGAGCAGTACTTC

D: -
J: TRBJ2-7
size: once
V: TRBV7-2
CDR3: CASSLAQSSYEQYF
DNA: TGTGCCAGCAGCTTAGCTCAGTCCTCCTACGAGCAGTACTTC

D: TRBD2
J: TRBJ2-3
size: once
V: TRBV10-1
CDR3: CASSAGTSGRAWDTQYF
DNA: TGCGCCAGCAGCGCCGGGACTAGCGGGAGGGCCTGGGATACGCAGTATTTT

D: -
J: TRBJ1-2
size: -
V: TRBV15
CDR3: CATSRIGTAAYGYTF
DNA: TGTGCCACCAGCAGAATCGGGACGGCGGCCTATGGCTACACCTTC

D: -
J: TRBJ2-7
size: -
V: TRBV18
CDR3: CASSPGSHYEQYF
DNA: TGTGCCAGCTCACCAGGGTCTCACTACGAGCAGTACTTC

D: -
J: TRBJ2-7
size: -
V: TRBV7-2
CDR3: CASSLTYEQYF
DNA: TGTGCCAGCAGCTTAACTTACGAGCAGTACTTC

D: -
J: TRBJ2-3
size: -
V: TRBV28
CDR3: CASSDNRGGPTDTQYF
DNA: TGTGCCAGCAGTGACAATAGGGGGGGACCTACAGATACGCAGTATTTT

D: TRBD2
J: TRBJ2-7
size: -
V: TRBV6-1
CDR3: CASSSSGRASYEQYF
DNA: TGTGCCAGCAGTTCTAGCGGGAGGGCCTCCTACGAGCAGTACTTC

D: -
J: TRBJ2-3
size: -
V: TRBV7-3
CDR3: CASSSNSRSKKYF
DNA: TGTGCCAGCAGCTCAAATTCCCGTTCGAAGAAGTATTTT

D: -
J: TRBJ1-3
size: -
V: TRBV2
CDR3: CASTTRNTIYF
DNA: TGTGCCAGTACGACACGAAACACCATATATTTT

D: -
J: TRBJ2-2
size: many
V: TRBV5-1
CDR3: CASSARGADTGELFF
DNA: TGCGCCAGCAGCGCCCGGGGGGCGGATACCGGGGAGCTGTTTTTT

D: TRBD1
J: TRBJ1-2
size: once
V: TRBV19
CDR3: CASSIRDSQIYGYTF
DNA: TGTGCCAGTAGTATCCGGGACAGCCAAATCTATGGCTACACCTTC

D: -
J: TRBJ1-2
size: -
V: TRBV28
CDR3: CASHTLVYGYTF
DNA: TGTGCCAGCCATACCTTGGTCTACGGCTACACCTTC

D: -
J: TRBJ1-1
size: -
V: TRBV7-6
CDR3: CASSPGENTEAFF
DNA: TGTGCCAGCAGCCCCGGAGAGAACACTGAAGCTTTCTTT

D: -
J: TRBJ2-3
size: -
V: TRBV27
CDR3: CASSSPTRRGTDTQYF
DNA: TGTGCCAGCAGTTCGCCGACCCGGAGGGGCACAGATACGCAGTATTTT

D: TRBD2
J: TRBJ2-7
size: many
V: TRBV19
CDR3: CASSTRTSGSAHEQYF
DNA: TGTGCCAGTAGTACCCGGACTAGCGGGAGCGCCCACGAGCAGTACTTC

D: -
J: TRBJ1-1
size: -
V: TRBV19
CDR3: CASSGPSARRRAFF
DNA: TGTGCCAGTAGCGGGCCTTCCGCGCGGCGGCGGGCTTTCTTT

D: -
J: TRBJ2-5
size: -
V: TRBV6-5
CDR3: CASRSGVSETQYF
DNA: TGTGCCAGCCGATCCGGGGTCTCTGAGACCCAGTACTTC

D: TRBD1
J: TRBJ2-2
size: -
V: TRBV2
CDR3: CASSLEGQGWTGELFF
DNA: TGTGCCAGCAGTTTGGAAGGACAGGGTTGGACCGGGGAGCTGTTTTTT

D: -
J: TRBJ1-5
size: few
V: TRBV28
CDR3: CASSFVRVGQPQHF
DNA: TGTGCCAGCAGTTTTGTAAGGGTAGGGCAGCCCCAGCATTTT

D: TRBD1
J: TRBJ1-2
size: -
V: TRBV6-1
CDR3: CASRAQGAWYGYTF
DNA: TGTGCCAGCAGAGCCCAGGGGGCGTGGTATGGCTACACCTTC

D: -
J: TRBJ1-2
size: -
V: TRBV29-1
CDR3: CSVQFGSQNNYGYTF
DNA: TGCAGCGTCCAGTTCGGCAGTCAAAATAACTATGGCTACACCTTC

D: TRBD1
J: TRBJ2-6
size: -
V: TRBV19
CDR3: CASSIRQGAANVLTF
DNA: TGTGCCAGTAGTATTCGACAGGGGGCGGCCAACGTCCTGACTTTC